One and the same sample provided the 9 T cell receptor beta chains below, sequenced in a study of T cells in Graves' hyperthyroidism and ophthalmopathy. Template material for amplifying TCR beta CDR3 regions consisted of RNA transcripts. A set of HTBI primers served as the primers for a first-round RT-PCR of the TCR CDR3. TCRdb used MiXCR to reprocess the multiplex PCR reads, holding one entry per CDR3 protein. The data show 300,000 to 400,000 distinct CDR3 sequences, 21% seen once. The specimen sequenced was blood. These receptors were collected from a woman aged 50 to 60 with Graves' hyperthyroidism.

The rearrangement uses TRBV20-1 and TRBJ1-3, with TRBD1 matching over 12 bases. The CDR3 loop spans 17 amino acids. Germline lookup yields CDR1 DFQATT and CDR2 SNEGSKA (reference sequence). Trimming removed 0 bases from V and 3 bases from J; junction bases left unmatched: 6. DNA of the CDR3: TGCAGTGCTAGAGATCCGGGACAGGGGGCTGTTGGAAACACCATATATTTT. Its protein is CSARDPGQGAVGNTIYF.

This chain links TRBV6-1 with TRBJ2-6; D unresolved. CDR1 MNHNS and CDR2 SASEGT come from the germline V gene. Deletions cut 6 bases from V and 0 bases from J, with 12 bases between. This CDR3 contains 16 residues. The CDR3, as DNA: TGTGCCAGCAGCGCAGGTTCTATCTCTGGGGCCAACGTCCTGACTTTC. Protein sequence: CASSAGSISGANVLTF.

This clonotype occurred many times. The chain joins TRBV3-1 to TRBJ1-2, with D maybe TRBD1 (6 bases). Trimming stripped 0 bases from V and 9 bases from J, with 11 bases between. Germline values: CDR1 LGHDT, CDR2 YNNKEL (reference sequence). CDR3 size: 13 residues. The DNA of the CDR3 is TGTGCCAGCAGCCAAGATCAACAGGGTCGCTACACCTTC. Translating gives CASSQDQQGRYTF.

The chain combines TRBV20-1 with TRBJ1-4; unclear D gene. The CDR3 covers 14 residues. Germline V gives CDR1 DFQATT, CDR2 SNEGSKA (reference sequence). Trimming took 1 base from V and 8 from J, leaving 14 bases between them. Here the CDR3 reads CSARGGAAEEKLFF. The CDR3 bases are TGCAGTGCTAGAGGGGGAGCAGCAGAGGAAAAACTGTTTTTT.

This clonotype was seen ten or more times. The J gene is TRBJ2-7, the V gene TRBV5-1; D is unclear. In germline, CDR1 is SGHRS, CDR2 YFSETQ. This CDR3 is 15 amino acids long. V shed 4 bases and J shed 0 bases, with 14 bases lying between them. The CDR3 sequence is CASSPGSALSYEQYF. The CDR3 nucleotides read TGCGCCAGCAGCCCCGGGTCCGCCCTCTCCTACGAGCAGTACTTC.

In this sample, this clonotype turned up once. The chain has TRBV15 and TRBJ2-1, with 7 bases lining up with TRBD2. The CDR3 runs 16 residues. CDR1 is LNHNV, CDR2 YYDKDF, per germline (reference sequence). J was trimmed by 0 bases and V by 0 bases; bases with no gene match: 2. As DNA, the CDR3 is TGTGCCACCAGCAGAGATCCGGGGGGCTCCTACAATGAGCAGTTCTTC. It specifies CATSRDPGGSYNEQFF.

The V call is TRBV20-1, the J call TRBJ1-3, with D uncertain. CDR3 size: 14 residues. Trimming stripped 1 base from V and 1 base from J, with 8 bases between. CDR1 is DFQATT and CDR2 is SNEGSKA in the germline V gene (reference sequence). For the CDR3, the DNA is TGCAGTGCTAGAGGGGTGGCTTCTGGAAACACCATATATTTT. Translation: CSARGVASGNTIYF.

A few counts support this clonotype. This chain joins TRBV12-3 or TRBV12-4 and TRBJ1-6; TRBD1 is a possible D gene (5 bases). The V and J ends lost 7 bases and 10 bases respectively, with 20 bases between them. This CDR3 is built from 15 residues. The CDR3 DNA reads TGTGCCAGCACCTCGCGGGGCAGGACCAGGTCACCCCTCCACTTT. Its protein product is CASTSRGRTRSPLHF.

This clonotype was picked up many times. V usage is TRBV11-2 and J usage is TRBJ1-1; 8 bases agree with TRBD1. After removal of 3 bases from V and 1 base from J, the junction contained 4 bases not matched to a gene. Germline lookup yields CDR1 SGHAT and CDR2 FQNNGV. The CDR3 contains 15 residues. The CDR3 sequence is CASSFRTGPNTEAFF. Here the CDR3 DNA reads TGTGCCAGCAGCTTCCGGACAGGGCCGAACACTGAAGCTTTCTTT.